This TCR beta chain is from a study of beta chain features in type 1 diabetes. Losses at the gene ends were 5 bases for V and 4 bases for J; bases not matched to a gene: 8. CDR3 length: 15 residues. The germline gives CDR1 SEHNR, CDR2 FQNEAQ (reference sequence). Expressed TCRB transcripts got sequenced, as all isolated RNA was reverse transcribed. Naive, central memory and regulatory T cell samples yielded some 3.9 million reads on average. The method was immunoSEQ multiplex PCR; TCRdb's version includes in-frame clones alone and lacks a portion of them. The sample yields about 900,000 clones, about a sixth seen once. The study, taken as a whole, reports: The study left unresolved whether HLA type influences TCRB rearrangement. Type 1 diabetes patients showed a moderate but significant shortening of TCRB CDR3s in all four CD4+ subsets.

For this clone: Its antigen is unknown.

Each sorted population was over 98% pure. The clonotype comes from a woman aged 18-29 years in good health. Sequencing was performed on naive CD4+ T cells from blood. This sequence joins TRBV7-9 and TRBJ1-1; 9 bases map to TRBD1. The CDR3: CASSLHGTGTTEAFF. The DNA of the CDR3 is TGTGCCAGCAGCCTGCATGGGACAGGGACCACTGAAGCTTTCTTT.